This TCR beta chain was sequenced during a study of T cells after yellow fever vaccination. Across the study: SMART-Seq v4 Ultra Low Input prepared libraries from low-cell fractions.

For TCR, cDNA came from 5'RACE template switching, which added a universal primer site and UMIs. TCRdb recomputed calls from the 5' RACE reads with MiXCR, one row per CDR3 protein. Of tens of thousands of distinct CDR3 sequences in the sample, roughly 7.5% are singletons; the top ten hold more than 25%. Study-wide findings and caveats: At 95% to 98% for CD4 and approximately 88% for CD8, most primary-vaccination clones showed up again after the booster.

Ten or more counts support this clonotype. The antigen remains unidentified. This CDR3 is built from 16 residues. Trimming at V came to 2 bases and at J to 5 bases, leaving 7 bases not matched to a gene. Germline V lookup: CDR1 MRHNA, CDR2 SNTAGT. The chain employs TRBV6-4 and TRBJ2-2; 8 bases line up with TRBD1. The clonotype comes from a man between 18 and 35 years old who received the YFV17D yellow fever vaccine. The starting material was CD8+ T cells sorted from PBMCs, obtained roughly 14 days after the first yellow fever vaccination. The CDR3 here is CASSDGGQGQTGELFF. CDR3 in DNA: TGTGCCAGCAGTGACGGAGGACAGGGTCAAACCGGGGAGCTGTTTTTT.